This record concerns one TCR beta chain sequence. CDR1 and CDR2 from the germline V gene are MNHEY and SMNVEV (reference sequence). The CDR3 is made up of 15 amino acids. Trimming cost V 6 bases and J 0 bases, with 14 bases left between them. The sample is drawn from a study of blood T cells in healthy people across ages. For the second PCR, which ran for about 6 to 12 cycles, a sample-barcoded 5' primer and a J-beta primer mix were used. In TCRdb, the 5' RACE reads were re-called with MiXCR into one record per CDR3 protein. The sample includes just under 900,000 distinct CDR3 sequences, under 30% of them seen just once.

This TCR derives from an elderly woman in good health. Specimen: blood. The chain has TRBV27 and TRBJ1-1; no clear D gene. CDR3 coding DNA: TGTGCCAGCAGACCTGAAGCGCAGATGAACACTGAAGCTTTCTTT. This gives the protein CASRPEAQMNTEAFF.